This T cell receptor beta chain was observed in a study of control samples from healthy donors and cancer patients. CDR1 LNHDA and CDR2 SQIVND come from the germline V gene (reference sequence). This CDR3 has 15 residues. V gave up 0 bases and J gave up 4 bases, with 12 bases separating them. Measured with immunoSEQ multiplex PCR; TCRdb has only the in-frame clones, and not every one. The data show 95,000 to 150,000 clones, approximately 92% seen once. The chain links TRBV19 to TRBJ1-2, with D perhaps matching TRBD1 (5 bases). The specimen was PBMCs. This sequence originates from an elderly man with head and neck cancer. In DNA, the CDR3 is TGTGCCAGTAGTATAGAAAAAGGGGTTTCCTATGGCTACACCTTC. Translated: CASSIEKGVSYGYTF.